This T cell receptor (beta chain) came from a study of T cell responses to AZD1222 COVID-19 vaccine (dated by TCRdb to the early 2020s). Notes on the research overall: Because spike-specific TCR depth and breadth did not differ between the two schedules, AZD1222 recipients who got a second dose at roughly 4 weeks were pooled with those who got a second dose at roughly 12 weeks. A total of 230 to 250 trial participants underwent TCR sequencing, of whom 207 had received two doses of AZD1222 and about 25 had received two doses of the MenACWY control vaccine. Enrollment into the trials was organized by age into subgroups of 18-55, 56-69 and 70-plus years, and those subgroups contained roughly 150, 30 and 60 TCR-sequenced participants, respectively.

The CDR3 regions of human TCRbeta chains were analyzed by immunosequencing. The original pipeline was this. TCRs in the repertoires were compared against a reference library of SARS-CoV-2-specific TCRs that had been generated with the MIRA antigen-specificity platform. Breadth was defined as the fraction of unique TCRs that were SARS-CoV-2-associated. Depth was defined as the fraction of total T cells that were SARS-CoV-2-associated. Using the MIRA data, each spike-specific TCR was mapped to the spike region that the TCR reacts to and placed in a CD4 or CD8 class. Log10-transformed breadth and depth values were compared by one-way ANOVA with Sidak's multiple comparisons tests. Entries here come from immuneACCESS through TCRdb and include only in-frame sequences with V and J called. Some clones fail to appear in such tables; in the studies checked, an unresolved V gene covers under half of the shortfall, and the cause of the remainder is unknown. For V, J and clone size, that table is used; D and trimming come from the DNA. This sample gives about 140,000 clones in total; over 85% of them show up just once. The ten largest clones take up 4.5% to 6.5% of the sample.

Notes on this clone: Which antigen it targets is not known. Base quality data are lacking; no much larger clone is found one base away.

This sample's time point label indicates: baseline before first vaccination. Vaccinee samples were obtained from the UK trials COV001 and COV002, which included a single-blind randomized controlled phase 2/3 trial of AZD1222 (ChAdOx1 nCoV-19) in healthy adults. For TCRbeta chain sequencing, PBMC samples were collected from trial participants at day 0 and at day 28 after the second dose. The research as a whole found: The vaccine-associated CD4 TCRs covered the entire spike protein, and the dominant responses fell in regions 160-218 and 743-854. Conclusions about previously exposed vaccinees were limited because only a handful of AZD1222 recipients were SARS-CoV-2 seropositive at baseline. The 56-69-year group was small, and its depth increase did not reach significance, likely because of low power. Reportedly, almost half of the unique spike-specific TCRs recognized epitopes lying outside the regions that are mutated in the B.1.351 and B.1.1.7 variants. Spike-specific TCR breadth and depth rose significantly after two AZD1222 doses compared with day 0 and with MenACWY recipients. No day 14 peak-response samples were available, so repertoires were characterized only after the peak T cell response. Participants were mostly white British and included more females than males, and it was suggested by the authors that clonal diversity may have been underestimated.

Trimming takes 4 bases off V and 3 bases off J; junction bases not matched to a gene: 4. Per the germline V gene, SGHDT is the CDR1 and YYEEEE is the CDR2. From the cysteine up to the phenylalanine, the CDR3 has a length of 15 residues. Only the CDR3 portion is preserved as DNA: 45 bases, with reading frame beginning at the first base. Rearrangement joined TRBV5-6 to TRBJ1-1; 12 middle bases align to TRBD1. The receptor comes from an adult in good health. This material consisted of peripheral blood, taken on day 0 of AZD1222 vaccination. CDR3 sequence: CASSGTGGAYTEAFF. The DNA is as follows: TGTGCCAGCAGCGGGACAGGGGGCGCGTACACTGAAGCTTTCTTT.